The 19 T cell receptor beta chains below come from one sample, sequenced in a study of blood T cell repertoires in COVID-19. The method was immunoSEQ multiplex PCR; TCRdb's version includes in-frame clones alone and lacks a portion of them. The table includes 120,000 to 150,000 clones, over 75% detected once. The sequencing sample was made of peripheral blood. The source is a man in his 60s with active or convalescent COVID-19.

The chain carries TRBV4-2 and TRBJ1-2, with 7 bases identical to TRBD1. V shed 0 bases, J shed 5 bases, and the junction held 6 bases outside the gene matches. This CDR3 is 15 amino acids long. CDR1 is LGHNA and CDR2 is YNFKEQ in the germline V gene. CDR3 protein: CASSQEQGRGYGYTF. In DNA, the CDR3 is TGTGCCAGCAGCCAAGAACAGGGGCGGGGTTATGGCTACACCTTC.

The gene calls are TRBV10-3 and TRBJ2-5, with 7 bases identical to TRBD2. The CDR3 has 15 residues. Germline V gene data show CDR1 as ENHRY and CDR2 as SYGVKD. Trimming removed 6 bases from V and 5 bases from J; junction bases left unmatched: 12. In DNA form, the CDR3 reads TGTGCCATCAGCCCGGGGGGAGCCTCTGGGGAGACCCAGTACTTC. Protein product: CAISPGGASGETQYF.

This clone was seen a handful of times. The rearrangement joins TRBV5-1 to TRBJ2-3; 7 positions match TRBD2. Germline lookup yields CDR1 SGHRS and CDR2 YFSETQ. J gave up 5 bases and V 6 bases, and 15 bases lay outside the gene matches. CDR3 length: 16 amino acids. CDR3 coding DNA: TGCGCCAGCACCCCCGGAGGCGGGAGAGGTTTAGATACGCAGTATTTT. This codes for CASTPGGGRGLDTQYF.

The chain uses TRBV6-4 and TRBJ1-2; TRBD1 is a possible D gene (5 bases). Trimming stripped 7 bases from V and 8 bases from J, with 11 bases between. CDR1 and CDR2 from the germline V gene are MRHNA and SNTAGT. The CDR3 spans 11 residues. This CDR3 is CASTSGLGYTF. In DNA form, the CDR3 reads TGTGCCAGCACCTCAGGGTTGGGCTACACCTTC.

Of note for this clone: One junction end does not reproduce the germline sequence, and a read error may be involved. V is TRBV9 and J is TRBJ2-1, with D maybe TRBD2 (5 bases). CDR1 and CDR2 from the germline V gene are SGDLS and YYNGEE. The CDR3 spans 15 residues. CDR3 DNA sequence: TGTGCCAGCAGCGTAGTTATCGAGGGTAAGGCAATTGGGCTCTTC. Residues: CASSVVIEGKAIGLF.

This clone was detected only once. The rearrangement links TRBV6-4 to TRBJ1-2; tentative D call: TRBD1 (5 bases). The CDR3 is 14 residues long. V was pared by 3 bases and J by 12 bases, with 20 bases between. Germline V gives CDR1 MRHNA, CDR2 SNTAGT. The CDR3 region has the DNA TGTGCCAGCAGTGAACTGTTCCAGGGCCTCCCACACACCTTC. This translates into CASSELFQGLPHTF.

The chain carries TRBV4-1 and TRBJ1-4, with TRBD1 matching 9 bases. Germline lookup yields CDR1 MGHRA and CDR2 YSYEKL. The length of the CDR3 is 15 residues. V lost 2 bases to trimming and J lost 7 bases; unmatched junction nucleotides: 5. CDR3 nucleotides: TGCGCCAGCAGCCAAACCGGGACAGGGAGTGAAAAACTGTTTTTT. It codes for CASSQTGTGSEKLFF.

This clone was counted a few times. This rearrangement joins TRBV5-1 to TRBJ2-7; TRBD1 aligns across 7 bases. The CDR3 is 14 amino acids. Trimming cost V 2 bases and J 6 bases; bases outside gene matches: 8. Looked up from germline, CDR1 is SGHRS and CDR2 is YFSETQ. CDR3 amino acids: CASSLQGRSGEQYF. As DNA, the CDR3 is TGCGCCAGCAGCTTACAGGGGCGGTCCGGCGAGCAGTACTTC.

The rearrangement joins TRBV7-2 to TRBJ2-1; 8 bases are a match to TRBD2. Germline lookup yields CDR1 SGHTA and CDR2 FQGNSA. The CDR3 totals 15 residues. The junction had 10 bases not matched to a gene; V was cut back by 6 bases and J by 6 bases. CDR3 sequence: CASRYPGLAGNEQFF. CDR3 nucleotides: TGTGCCAGCAGATACCCAGGACTAGCCGGCAATGAGCAGTTCTTC.

The chain joins TRBV5-4 to TRBJ2-1, with 8 bases fitting TRBD2. The V gene's germline CDR1 is SGHNT and CDR2 YYREEE (reference sequence). The trim removed 4 bases at V and 8 bases at J, leaving 8 bases unmatched. CDR3 length: 14 residues. The CDR3, as DNA: TGTGCCAGCAGCCCTAGGACTAGCCACCATGAGCAGTTCTTC. Its translation is CASSPRTSHHEQFF.

V usage is TRBV7-9 and J usage is TRBJ1-2; 9 bases fit TRBD1. Looked up from germline, CDR1 is SEHNR and CDR2 is FQNEAQ (reference sequence). Losses at the gene ends were 5 bases for V and 8 bases for J; bases not matched to a gene: 12. The length of the CDR3 is 15 residues. CDR3 region: CASSRRDREGNGYTF. The CDR3 DNA reads TGTGCCAGCAGCCGTCGGGACAGGGAAGGTAACGGCTACACCTTC.

The genes are TRBV19 and TRBJ1-1, with D possibly matching TRBD1 (6 bases). V lost 4 bases and J lost 5, with 14 bases in between. The CDR3 sequence is 14 residues long. Per germline, CDR1 LNHDA and CDR2 SQIVND (reference sequence). CDR3 in DNA: TGTGCCAGTAGTACGACGTCCCAGGGGACTGAAGCTTTCTTT. Translated, it gives CASSTTSQGTEAFF.

The V call is TRBV19, the J call TRBJ2-5, with D perhaps TRBD2 (5 bases). CDR1 is LNHDA, CDR2 SQIVND, per germline (reference sequence). Trimming left V 5 bases short and J 2 bases short, with 18 bases between. There are 16 residues in the CDR3. The CDR3 region has the DNA TGTGCCAGTAGTCCCGGACTCCAACCAACGCAAGAGACCCAGTACTTC. Residues: CASSPGLQPTQETQYF.

The chain couples TRBV24-1 to TRBJ1-2, with 12 bases identical to TRBD1. Trimming took 3 bases from V and 7 from J; bases not matched to a gene: 11. CDR3 length: 17 residues. The germline V gene encodes CDR1 KGHDR and CDR2 SFDVKD. CDR3 in DNA: TGTGCCACCAGTGATGGCCCCGGGACAGGGGGCGCAAGTGGCTACACCTTC. Its protein is CATSDGPGTGGASGYTF.

This clone was counted once. The CDR3 loop reads CASSARLSAYQETQYF. The CDR3 DNA sequence: TGTGCCAGTAGTGCACGACTATCAGCGTACCAAGAGACCCAGTACTTC. The J gene is TRBJ2-5, the V gene TRBV19; D possibly corresponds to TRBD2 (5 bases). Germline assignment: CDR1 LNHDA and CDR2 SQIVND (reference sequence). The germline V and J ends were trimmed by 5 bases and 0 bases, with 16 bases remaining between them. CDR3 length: 16 residues.

The chain couples TRBV29-1 to TRBJ1-3; TRBD1 matches at 9 bases. V gave up 1 base and J gave up 0 bases; unmatched junction bases: 4. This CDR3 has 16 amino acids. Germline-derived CDR1 and CDR2 are SQVTM and ANQGSEA. The CDR3 DNA sequence: TGCAGCGTTGAAGTCGGGACAGGGAGCTCTGGAAACACCATATATTTT. Translation gives CSVEVGTGSSGNTIYF.

J is TRBJ2-7 and V is TRBV7-9; 12 nucleotides agree with TRBD2. The J segment lost 1 base and the V segment lost 7 bases, leaving 5 bases of the junction unmatched. The CDR3 spans 15 residues. CDR1 is SEHNR and CDR2 is FQNEAQ in the germline V gene (reference sequence). The CDR3 sequence is CASIQLAGGSYEQYF. The CDR3, as DNA: TGTGCCAGCATCCAACTAGCGGGAGGTTCCTACGAGCAGTACTTC.

This clone appeared a single time. The chain recombines TRBV2 with TRBJ2-5; tentatively, D is TRBD2 (5 bases). Germline V gene data show CDR1 as SNHLY and CDR2 as FYNNEI. The CDR3 covers 14 residues. V gave up 0 bases and J gave up 5 bases, with 10 bases separating them. This chain's CDR3 is CASSEAFGGETQYF. The CDR3 DNA is TGTGCCAGCAGTGAAGCCTTCGGAGGTGAGACCCAGTACTTC.

This chain joins TRBV7-2 and TRBJ1-4; the D is unclear. V lost 1 base to trimming and J lost 7 bases, with 7 bases between them. CDR1 is SGHTA, CDR2 FQGNSA, per germline. CDR3 size: 13 residues. DNA for the CDR3: TGTGCCAGCAGCTTAGACCGGGGTGAAAAACTGTTTTTT. It translates to CASSLDRGEKLFF.